Here is one T cell receptor beta chain with its context. This CDR3 has 13 residues. The germline V gene encodes CDR1 PRHDT and CDR2 FYEKMQ (reference sequence). Between the trimmed V and J ends, which lost 3 bases and 4 bases, there was a span of 10 bases. Profiling relied on immunoSEQ multiplex PCR, and the TCRdb table lists in-frame clones only, not all of them. The sample includes under 200,000 clones, 70% to 85% seen only once; the top ten take approximately 9.4%. This record comes from a study of blood T cell repertoires in COVID-19. Study information: Whether acute or convalescent, the COVID-19 samples came from the United States, Italy and Spain.

The V gene is TRBV13, the J gene TRBJ2-7; D not certain. This clonotype originated in a woman aged 80 or older with acute or convalescent COVID-19. The sample was peripheral blood. CDR3 nucleotide sequence: TGTGCCAGCAGCTTGGAACAGTCTTACGAGCAGTACTTC. Its translation: CASSLEQSYEQYF.